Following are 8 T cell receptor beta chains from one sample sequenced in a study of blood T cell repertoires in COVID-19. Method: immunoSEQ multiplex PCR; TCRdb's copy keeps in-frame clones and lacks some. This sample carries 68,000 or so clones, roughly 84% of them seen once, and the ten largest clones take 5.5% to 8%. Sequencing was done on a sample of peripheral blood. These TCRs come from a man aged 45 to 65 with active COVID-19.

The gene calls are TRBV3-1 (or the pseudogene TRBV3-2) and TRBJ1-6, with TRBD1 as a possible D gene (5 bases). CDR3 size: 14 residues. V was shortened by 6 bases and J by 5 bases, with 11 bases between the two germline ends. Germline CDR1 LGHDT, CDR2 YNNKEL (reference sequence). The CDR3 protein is CASRLTDNNSPLHF. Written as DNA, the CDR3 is TGTGCCAGCAGATTGACGGACAATAATTCACCCCTCCACTTT.

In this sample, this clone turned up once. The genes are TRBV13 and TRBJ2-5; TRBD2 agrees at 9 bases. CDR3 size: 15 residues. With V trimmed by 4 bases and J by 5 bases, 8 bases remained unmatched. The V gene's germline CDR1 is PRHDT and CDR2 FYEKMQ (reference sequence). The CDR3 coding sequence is TGTGCCAGCAGCTCCCAGGGGACTAGCCCGGAGACCCAGTACTTC. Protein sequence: CASSSQGTSPETQYF.

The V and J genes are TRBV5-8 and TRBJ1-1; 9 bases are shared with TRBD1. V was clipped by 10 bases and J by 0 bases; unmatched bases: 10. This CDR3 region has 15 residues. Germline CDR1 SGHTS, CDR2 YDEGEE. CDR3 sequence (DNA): TGTGCCGGACTTATTTGGACAGGGGTGAACACTGAAGCTTTCTTT. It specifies CAGLIWTGVNTEAFF.

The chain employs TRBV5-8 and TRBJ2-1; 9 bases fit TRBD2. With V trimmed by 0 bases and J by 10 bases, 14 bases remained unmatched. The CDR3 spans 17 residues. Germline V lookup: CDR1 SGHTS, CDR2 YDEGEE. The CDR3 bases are TGTGCCAGCAGCTTGGCCCTGGCTAGCGGGACGAGGGGCGAGCAGTTCTTC. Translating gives CASSLALASGTRGEQFF.

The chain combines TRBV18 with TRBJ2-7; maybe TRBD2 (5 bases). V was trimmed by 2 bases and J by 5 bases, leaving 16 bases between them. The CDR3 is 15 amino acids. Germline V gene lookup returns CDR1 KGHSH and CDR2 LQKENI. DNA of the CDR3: TGTGCCAGCTCACCAAGCCGAAACGGGATCCACGAGCAGTACTTC. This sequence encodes CASSPSRNGIHEQYF.

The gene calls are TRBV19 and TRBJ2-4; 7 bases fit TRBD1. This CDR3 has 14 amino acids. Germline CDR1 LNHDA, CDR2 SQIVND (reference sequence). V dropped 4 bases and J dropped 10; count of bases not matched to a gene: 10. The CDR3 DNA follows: TGTGCCAGTAGTACCCTGGACAGGTCAGAAATTCAGTACTTC. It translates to CASSTLDRSEIQYF.

Written as DNA, the CDR3 is TGTGCCAGCAGTTTATGGGCAGACTCCTACAATGAGCAGTTCTTC. Encoded protein: CASSLWADSYNEQFF. This chain links TRBV28 with TRBJ2-1, with D hard to call. The V end lost 0 bases, the J end lost 0 bases, and 6 bases lay between the germline ends. The CDR3 is 15 residues long. The germline CDR1 and CDR2 sequences are MDHEN and SYDVKM.

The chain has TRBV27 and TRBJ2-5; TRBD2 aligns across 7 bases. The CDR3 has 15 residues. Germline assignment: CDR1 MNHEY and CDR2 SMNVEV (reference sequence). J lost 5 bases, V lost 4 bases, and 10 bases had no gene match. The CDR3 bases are TGTGCCAGCAGTTGGGGGAGGGCCCCCGGGGAGACCCAGTACTTC. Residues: CASSWGRAPGETQYF.